This entry features one TCR beta chain sequence. TCRdb's copy holds only in-frame clones and misses some; the assay was immunoSEQ multiplex PCR. Of fewer than 45,000 clones in the sample, more than 90% were seen once. This sample was included in a study of T cell changes during pregnancy in multiple sclerosis. Trimming removed 11 bases at V and 6 bases at J, with 13 bases between. CDR1 and CDR2 (germline): LNHDA, SQIVND (reference sequence). This CDR3 region has 11 residues. Specimen: peripheral blood, collected in the third trimester of pregnancy. The chain couples TRBV19 to TRBJ1-2, with D possibly being TRBD1 (6 bases). The receptor comes from a female donor in good health, enrolled as a control in a pregnancy study. The CDR3 nucleotides are TGTGCCGTCCGGTGGGGGCATGGCTACACCTTC. Protein product: CAVRWGHGYTF.